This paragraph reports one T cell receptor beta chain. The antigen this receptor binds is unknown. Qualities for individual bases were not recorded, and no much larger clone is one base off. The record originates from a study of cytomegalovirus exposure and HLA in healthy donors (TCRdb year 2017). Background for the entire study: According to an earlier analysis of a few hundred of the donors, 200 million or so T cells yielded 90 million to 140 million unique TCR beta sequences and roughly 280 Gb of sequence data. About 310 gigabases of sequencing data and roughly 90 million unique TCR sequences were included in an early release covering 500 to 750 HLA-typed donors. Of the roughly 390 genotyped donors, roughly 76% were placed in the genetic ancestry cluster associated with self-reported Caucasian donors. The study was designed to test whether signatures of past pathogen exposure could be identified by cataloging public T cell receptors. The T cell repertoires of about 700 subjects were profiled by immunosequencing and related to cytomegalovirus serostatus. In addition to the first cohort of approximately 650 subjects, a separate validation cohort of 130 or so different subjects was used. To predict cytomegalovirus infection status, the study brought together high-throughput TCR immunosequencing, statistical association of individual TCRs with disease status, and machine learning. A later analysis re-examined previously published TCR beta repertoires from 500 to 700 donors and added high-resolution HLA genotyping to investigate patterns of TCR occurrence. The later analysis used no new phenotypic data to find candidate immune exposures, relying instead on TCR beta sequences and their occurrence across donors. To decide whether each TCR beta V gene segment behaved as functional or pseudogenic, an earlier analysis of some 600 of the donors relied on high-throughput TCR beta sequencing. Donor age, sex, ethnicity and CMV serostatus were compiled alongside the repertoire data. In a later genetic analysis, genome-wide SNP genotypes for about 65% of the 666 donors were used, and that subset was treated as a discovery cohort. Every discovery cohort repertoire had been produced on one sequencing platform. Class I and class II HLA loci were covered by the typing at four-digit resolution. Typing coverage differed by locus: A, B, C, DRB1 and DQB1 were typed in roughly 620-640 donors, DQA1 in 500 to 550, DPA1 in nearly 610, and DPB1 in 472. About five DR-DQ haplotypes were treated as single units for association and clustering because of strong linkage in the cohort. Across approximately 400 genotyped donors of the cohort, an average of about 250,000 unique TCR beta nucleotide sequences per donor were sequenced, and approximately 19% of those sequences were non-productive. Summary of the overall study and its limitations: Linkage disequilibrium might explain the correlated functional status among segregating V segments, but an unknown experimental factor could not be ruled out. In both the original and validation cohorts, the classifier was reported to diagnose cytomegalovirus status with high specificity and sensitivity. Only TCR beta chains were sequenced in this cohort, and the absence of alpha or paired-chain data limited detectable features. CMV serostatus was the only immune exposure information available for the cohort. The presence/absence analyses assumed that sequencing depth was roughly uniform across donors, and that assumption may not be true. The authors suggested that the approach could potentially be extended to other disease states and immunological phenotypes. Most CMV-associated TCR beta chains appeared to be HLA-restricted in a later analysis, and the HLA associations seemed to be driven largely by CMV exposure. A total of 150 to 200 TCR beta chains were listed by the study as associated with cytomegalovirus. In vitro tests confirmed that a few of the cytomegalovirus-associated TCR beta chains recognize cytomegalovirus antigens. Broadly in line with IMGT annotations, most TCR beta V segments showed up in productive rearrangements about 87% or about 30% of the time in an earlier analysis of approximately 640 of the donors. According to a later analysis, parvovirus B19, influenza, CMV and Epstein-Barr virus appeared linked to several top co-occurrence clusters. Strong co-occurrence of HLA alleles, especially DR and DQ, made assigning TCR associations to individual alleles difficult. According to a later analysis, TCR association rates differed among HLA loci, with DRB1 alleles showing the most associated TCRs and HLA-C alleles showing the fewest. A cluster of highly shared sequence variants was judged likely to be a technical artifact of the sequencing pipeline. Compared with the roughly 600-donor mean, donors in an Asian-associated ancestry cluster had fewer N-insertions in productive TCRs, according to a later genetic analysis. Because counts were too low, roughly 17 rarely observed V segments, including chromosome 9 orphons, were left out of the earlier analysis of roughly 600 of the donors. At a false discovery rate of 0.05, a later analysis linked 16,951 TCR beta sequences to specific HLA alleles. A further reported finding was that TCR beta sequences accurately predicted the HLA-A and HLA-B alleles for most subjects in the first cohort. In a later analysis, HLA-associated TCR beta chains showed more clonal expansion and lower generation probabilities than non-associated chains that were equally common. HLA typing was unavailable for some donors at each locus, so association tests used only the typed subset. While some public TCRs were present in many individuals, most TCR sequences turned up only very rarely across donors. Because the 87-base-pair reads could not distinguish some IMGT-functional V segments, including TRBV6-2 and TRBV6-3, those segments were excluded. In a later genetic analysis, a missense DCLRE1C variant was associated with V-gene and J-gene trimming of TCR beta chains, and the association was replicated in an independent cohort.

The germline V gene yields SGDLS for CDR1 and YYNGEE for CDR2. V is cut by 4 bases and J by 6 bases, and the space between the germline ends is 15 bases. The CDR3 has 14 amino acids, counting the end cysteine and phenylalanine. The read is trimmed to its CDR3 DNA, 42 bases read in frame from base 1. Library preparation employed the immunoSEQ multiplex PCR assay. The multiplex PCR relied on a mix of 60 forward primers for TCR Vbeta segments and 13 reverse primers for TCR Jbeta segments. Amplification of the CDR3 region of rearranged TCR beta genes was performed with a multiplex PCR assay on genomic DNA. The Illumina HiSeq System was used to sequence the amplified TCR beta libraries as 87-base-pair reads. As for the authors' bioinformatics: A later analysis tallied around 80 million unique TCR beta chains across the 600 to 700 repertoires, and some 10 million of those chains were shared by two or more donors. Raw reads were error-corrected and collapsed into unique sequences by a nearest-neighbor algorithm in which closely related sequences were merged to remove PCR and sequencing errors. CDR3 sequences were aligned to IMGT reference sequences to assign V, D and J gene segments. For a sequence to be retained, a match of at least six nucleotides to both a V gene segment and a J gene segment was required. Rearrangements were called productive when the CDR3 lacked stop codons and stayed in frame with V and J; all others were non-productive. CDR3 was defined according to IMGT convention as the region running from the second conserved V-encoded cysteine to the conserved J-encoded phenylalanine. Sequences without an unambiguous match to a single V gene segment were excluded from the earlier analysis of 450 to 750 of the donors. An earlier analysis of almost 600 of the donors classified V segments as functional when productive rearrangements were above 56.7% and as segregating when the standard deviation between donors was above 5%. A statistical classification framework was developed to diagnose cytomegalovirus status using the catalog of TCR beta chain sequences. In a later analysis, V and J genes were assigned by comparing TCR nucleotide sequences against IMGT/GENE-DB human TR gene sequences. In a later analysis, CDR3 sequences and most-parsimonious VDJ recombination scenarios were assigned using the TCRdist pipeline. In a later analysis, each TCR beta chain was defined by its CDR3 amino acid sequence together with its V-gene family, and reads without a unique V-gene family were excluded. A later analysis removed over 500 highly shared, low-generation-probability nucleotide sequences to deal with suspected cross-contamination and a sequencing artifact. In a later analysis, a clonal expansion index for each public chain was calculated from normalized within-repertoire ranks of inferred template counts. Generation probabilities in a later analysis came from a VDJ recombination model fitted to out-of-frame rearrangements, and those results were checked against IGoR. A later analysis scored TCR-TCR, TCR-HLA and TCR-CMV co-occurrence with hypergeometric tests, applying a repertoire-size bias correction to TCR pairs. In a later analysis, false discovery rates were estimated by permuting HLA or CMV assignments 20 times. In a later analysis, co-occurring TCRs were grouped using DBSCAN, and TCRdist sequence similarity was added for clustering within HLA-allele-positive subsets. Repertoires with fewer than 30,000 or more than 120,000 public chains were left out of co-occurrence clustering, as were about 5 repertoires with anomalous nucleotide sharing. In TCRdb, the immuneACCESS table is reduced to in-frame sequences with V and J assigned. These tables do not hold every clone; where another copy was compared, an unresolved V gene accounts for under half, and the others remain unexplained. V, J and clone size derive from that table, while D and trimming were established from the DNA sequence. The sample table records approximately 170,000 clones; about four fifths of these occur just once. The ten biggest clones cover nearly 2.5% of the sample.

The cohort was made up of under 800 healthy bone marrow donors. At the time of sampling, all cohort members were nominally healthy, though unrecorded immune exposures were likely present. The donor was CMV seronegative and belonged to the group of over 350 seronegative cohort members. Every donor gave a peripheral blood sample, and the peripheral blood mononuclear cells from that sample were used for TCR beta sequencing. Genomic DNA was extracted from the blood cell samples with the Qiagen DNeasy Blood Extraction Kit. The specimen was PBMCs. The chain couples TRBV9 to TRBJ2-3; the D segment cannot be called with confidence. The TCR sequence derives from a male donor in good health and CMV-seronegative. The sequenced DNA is TGTGCCAGCAGCCCTCCTACTCTAAAGGATACGCAGTATTTT. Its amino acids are CASSPPTLKDTQYF.